These 24 T cell receptor beta chains were all obtained from the same sample, sequenced in a study of a mutant IDH1 vaccine in newly diagnosed glioma. Assay: immunoSEQ multiplex PCR; the TCRdb copy retains only in-frame clones and omits some. The repertoire holds about 66,000 clones, with about 86% as singletons. Indicated time point: baseline, week 1 (first vaccination visit). As to treatment: pre-vaccination baseline after standard-of-care therapy. The sample here was PBMCs, taken from a glioma patient treated with radiotherapy, temozolomide or both. The origin of the receptors is a man aged 25-45 years with glioma.

CDR3 coding DNA: TGTGCCAGTAGTCCCACATCTAGCGGGGGGCACTACGAGCAGTACTTC. It codes for CASSPTSSGGHYEQYF. V is TRBV19 and J is TRBJ2-7, with 11 positions matching TRBD2. V gave up 5 bases and J gave up 3 bases; unmatched junction bases: 9. The CDR3 totals 16 residues. CDR1 and CDR2 (germline): LNHDA, SQIVND (reference sequence).

This clone has only a few counts. The rearrangement links TRBV19 to TRBJ1-5; 8 nucleotides align to TRBD1. This CDR3 spans 16 amino acids. V shed 3 bases, J shed 6 bases, and the junction held 10 bases outside the gene matches. Germline lookup yields CDR1 LNHDA and CDR2 SQIVND (reference sequence). The CDR3 DNA sequence: TGTGCCAGTAGTATGATGGGACAGGTCCGGGTTCAGCCCCAGCATTTT. Its protein is CASSMMGQVRVQPQHF.

The CDR3 reads CASSQEDRVESPLHF. The CDR3 DNA sequence: TGCGCCAGCAGCCAAGAGGACAGGGTGGAATCACCCCTCCACTTT. This rearrangement joins TRBV4-1 to TRBJ1-6, with 8 bases lining up with TRBD1. Germline trimming cut 0 bases from V and 10 bases from J; bases unmatched to any gene: 5. Per germline, CDR1 MGHRA and CDR2 YSYEKL. This CDR3 contains 15 residues.

This clone was seen only a few times. J is TRBJ1-1 and V is TRBV5-6, with 8 bases aligning to TRBD1. Trimming took 4 bases from V and 4 from J; bases not matched to a gene: 15. CDR1 SGHDT and CDR2 YYEEEE come from the germline V gene. This CDR3 region has 17 residues. CDR3 amino acids: CASSELGTGGRGTEAFF. The CDR3 DNA sequence: TGTGCCAGCAGCGAACTAGGAACAGGGGGGCGAGGCACTGAAGCTTTCTTT.

V is TRBV5-4 and J is TRBJ2-7; D might be TRBD2 (6 bases). V dropped 2 bases and J dropped 7 bases, with 16 bases sitting between them. This CDR3 spans 14 amino acids. CDR1 SGHNT and CDR2 YYREEE come from the germline V gene (reference sequence). The CDR3 DNA reads as TGTGCCAGCAGCTTTGGGGGGAGCTCTCTGGAGCAGTACTTC. Translated: CASSFGGSSLEQYF. The whole variable domain, remainder taken from reference TRBV5-4 and TRBJ2-7, is ETGVTQSPTHLIKTRGQQVTLRCSSQSGHNTVSWYQQALGQGPQFIFQYYREEENGRGNFPPRFSGLQFPNYSSELNVNALELDDSALYLCASSFGGSSLEQYFGPGTRLTVT.

This clone has just one count. This chain joins TRBV5-4 and TRBJ2-7; 7 nucleotides agree with TRBD2. The trim removed 4 bases at V and 4 bases at J, leaving 11 bases unmatched. Germline CDR1 and CDR2: SGHNT and YYREEE (reference sequence). CDR3 size: 15 residues. This chain's CDR3 is CASSLGGTKNYEQYF. As DNA, the CDR3 is TGTGCCAGCAGCCTTGGAGGGACTAAGAATTACGAGCAGTACTTC.

The V gene is TRBV10-1, the J gene TRBJ2-1; D remains unclear. The CDR3 loop spans 14 amino acids. Trimming took off 2 bases at V and 4 bases at J, with 9 bases between the two ends. Germline CDR1 is WNHNN and CDR2 is SYGVQD (reference sequence). In DNA, the CDR3 is TGCGCCAGCAGTGAGCTCCTGAAGTACAATGAGCAGTTCTTC. Encoded protein: CASSELLKYNEQFF.

The rearrangement joins TRBV30 to TRBJ1-4; D might be TRBD1 (5 bases). Germline CDR1 is GTSNPN and CDR2 is SVGIG (reference sequence). Between the trimmed V and J ends, which lost 2 bases and 0 bases, there was a span of 19 bases. The CDR3 contains 18 residues. CDR3 residues: CAWSPGTASFATNEKLFF. The DNA of the CDR3 is TGTGCCTGGAGTCCTGGGACTGCTTCCTTTGCAACTAATGAAAAACTGTTTTTT.

The chain has TRBV2 and TRBJ1-4, with no clear D. The CDR3 covers 15 residues. Germline V CDR1 and CDR2: SNHLY, FYNNEI. Trimming cost V 7 bases and J 3 bases, with 15 bases left between them. The DNA for the CDR3 is TGTGCCAGCATCCTCAAGGTTGACCCTAATGAAAAACTGTTTTTT. It is translated as CASILKVDPNEKLFF.

This clone occurred a few times. This chain connects TRBV9 to TRBJ1-1; tentative D call: TRBD1 (6 bases). The CDR3 is made up of 14 amino acids. The germline gives CDR1 SGDLS, CDR2 YYNGEE. Deletions cut 3 bases from V and 2 bases from J, with 11 bases between. Written as DNA, the CDR3 is TGTGCCAGCAGCGCGGGACAAACCAACACTGAAGCTTTCTTT. It yields the protein CASSAGQTNTEAFF. The full variable domain, rest sourced from reference TRBV9 and TRBJ1-1, is DSGVTQTPKHLITATGQRVTLRCSPRSGDLSVYWYQQSLDQGLQFLIQYYNGEERAKGNILERFSAQQFPDLHSELNLSSLELGDSALYFCASSAGQTNTEAFFGQGTRLTVV.

This sequence joins TRBV15 and TRBJ2-5; weak D call: TRBD2 (7 bases). Deletions cut 8 bases from V and 5 bases from J, with 18 bases between. The CDR3 is made up of 14 amino acids. The V gene's germline CDR1 is LNHNV and CDR2 YYDKDF (reference sequence). CDR3 coding DNA: TGTGCCACCGATAGGGGGGGGCAGCGCGAGACCCAGTACTTC. It codes for CATDRGGQRETQYF.

V is TRBV5-1 and J is TRBJ1-2, with D unclear. The CDR3 runs to 15 residues. The germline V gene has CDR1 SGHRS and CDR2 YFSETQ. V was pared by 2 bases and J by 4 bases, with 15 bases between. CDR3: CASSFGTADIYGYTF. In DNA, the CDR3 is TGCGCCAGCAGCTTCGGAACAGCCGATATCTATGGCTACACCTTC.

The gene calls are TRBV5-1 and TRBJ2-7, with D perhaps matching TRBD1 (5 bases). V was shortened by 7 bases and J by 2 bases, with 13 bases between the two germline ends. CDR3 size: 13 residues. Germline CDR1 and CDR2: SGHRS and YFSETQ. The CDR3 loop reads CASRPDRAYEQYF. The CDR3 region has the DNA TGCGCCAGCCGGCCCGACAGAGCCTACGAGCAGTACTTC. Using reference TRBV5-1 and TRBJ2-7 for the parts outside the CDR3, the full variable domain is KAGVTQTPRYLIKTRGQQVTLSCSPISGHRSVSWYQQTPGQGLQFLFEYFSETQRNKGNFPGRFSGRQFSNSRSEMNVSTLELGDSALYLCASRPDRAYEQYFGPGTRLTVT.

The genes are TRBV19 and TRBJ2-1; no reliable D call. This CDR3 contains 13 residues. V was cut by 3 bases and J by 5 bases, with 8 bases left in between. Germline V CDR1 and CDR2: LNHDA, SQIVND (reference sequence). In DNA, the CDR3 is TGTGCCAGTAGTATCCCAGGTAACAATGAGCAGTTCTTC. Residues: CASSIPGNNEQFF.

The chain combines TRBV20-1 with TRBJ1-1, with D unresolved. V lost 3 bases to trimming and J lost 8 bases, with 10 bases between them. CDR3 length equals 11 residues. From germline, CDR1 is DFQATT and CDR2 SNEGSKA (reference sequence). As DNA, the CDR3 is TGCAGTGCTAGCCGGACGGACGAAGCTTTCTTT. Amino acid sequence: CSASRTDEAFF.

This clone was observed a single time. This chain connects TRBV5-1 to TRBJ1-3; D is unresolved. Per germline, CDR1 SGHRS and CDR2 YFSETQ. Trimming stripped 0 bases from V and 0 bases from J, with 7 bases between. This CDR3 is 15 amino acids long. The CDR3 sequence is CASSLGVPSGNTIYF. In nucleotides, the CDR3 is TGCGCCAGCAGCTTGGGGGTACCCTCTGGAAACACCATATATTTT.

The chain has TRBV7-9 and TRBJ2-3; D is perhaps TRBD2 (6 bases). Germline V lookup: CDR1 SEHNR, CDR2 FQNEAQ (reference sequence). V was shortened by 3 bases and J by 6 bases, with 22 bases between the two germline ends. The CDR3 runs to 17 residues. The CDR3 nucleotides are TGTGCCAGCAGCTTGGGGCCCGGGACGGGGGTCCTTGATACGCAGTATTTT. It translates to CASSLGPGTGVLDTQYF.

Only a few counts were recorded for this clone. V gene TRBV30 combines with J gene TRBJ1-5; D gene ambiguous. Trimming pared 2 bases from V and 0 bases from J, leaving 5 bases between. This CDR3 is built from 13 residues. Per germline, CDR1 GTSNPN and CDR2 SVGIG (reference sequence). The chain's CDR3 is CAWSQDSNQPQHF. CDR3 nucleotide sequence: TGTGCCTGGAGTCAAGATAGCAATCAGCCCCAGCATTTT.

The chain carries TRBV28 and TRBJ1-6; TRBD1 matches at 8 bases. The CDR3 has 15 residues. V shed 3 bases and J 6 bases; nucleotides not matched to a gene: 4. The germline CDR1 and CDR2 sequences are MDHEN and SYDVKM. CDR3 in amino acids: CASSFTTGVNSPLHF. CDR3 coding DNA: TGTGCCAGCAGTTTTACGACAGGGGTTAATTCACCCCTCCACTTT. The full variable domain, in which reference TRBV28 and TRBJ1-6 provide the parts outside the CDR3, is DVKVTQSSRYLVKRTGEKVFLECVQDMDHENMFWYRQDPGLGLRLIYFSYDVKMKEKGDIPEGYSVSREKKERFSLILESASTNQTSMYLCASSFTTGVNSPLHFGNGTRLTVT.

J is TRBJ1-4 and V is TRBV19, with TRBD1 matching 7 bases. V lost 8 bases to trimming and J lost 8 bases; unmatched junction nucleotides: 11. CDR3 length equals 14 residues. CDR1 and CDR2 (germline): LNHDA, SQIVND (reference sequence). CDR3 sequence reads: CASEPTGDGEKLFF. As DNA, the CDR3 is TGTGCCAGTGAGCCCACAGGGGACGGGGAAAAACTGTTTTTT.

The chain carries TRBV18 and TRBJ1-1; TRBD1 matches 7 bases. After removal of 1 base from V and 4 bases from J, the junction contained 3 bases not matched to a gene. The CDR3 extends over 14 amino acids. Looked up from germline, CDR1 is KGHSH and CDR2 is LQKENI. CDR3 DNA: TGTGCCAGCTCACCACTTCGGACAGGCACTGAAGCTTTCTTT. It is translated as CASSPLRTGTEAFF.

The rearrangement uses TRBV2 and TRBJ1-4, with a possible D match to TRBD1 (5 bases). Germline V gene data show CDR1 as SNHLY and CDR2 as FYNNEI. There are 15 residues in the CDR3. V lost 2 bases and J 7 bases, leaving 14 bases between the germline ends. CDR3 in amino acids: CASSEPKGFFEKLFF. As DNA, the CDR3 is TGTGCCAGCAGTGAACCAAAGGGGTTTTTTGAAAAACTGTTTTTT.

The chain combines TRBV4-1 with TRBJ1-5, with D hard to call. Trimming shortened V by 5 bases and J by 6 bases, and 11 bases separated the two germline ends. CDR1 and CDR2 from the germline V gene are MGHRA and YSYEKL. This CDR3 contains 13 residues. The CDR3 protein is CASSRGIAQPQHF. The CDR3 nucleotides read TGCGCCAGCAGCAGAGGGATTGCTCAGCCCCAGCATTTT.

J is TRBJ1-5 and V is TRBV5-1; D is perhaps TRBD1 (5 bases). The V gene's germline CDR1 is SGHRS and CDR2 YFSETQ. The V gene lost 8 bases and the J gene lost 2 bases, with 17 bases spanning the gap. CDR3 length: 15 amino acids. The CDR3 DNA follows: TGCGCCAGAACCGCTGGAGGGGTTGGCAATCAGCCCCAGCATTTT. Encoded protein: CARTAGGVGNQPQHF.